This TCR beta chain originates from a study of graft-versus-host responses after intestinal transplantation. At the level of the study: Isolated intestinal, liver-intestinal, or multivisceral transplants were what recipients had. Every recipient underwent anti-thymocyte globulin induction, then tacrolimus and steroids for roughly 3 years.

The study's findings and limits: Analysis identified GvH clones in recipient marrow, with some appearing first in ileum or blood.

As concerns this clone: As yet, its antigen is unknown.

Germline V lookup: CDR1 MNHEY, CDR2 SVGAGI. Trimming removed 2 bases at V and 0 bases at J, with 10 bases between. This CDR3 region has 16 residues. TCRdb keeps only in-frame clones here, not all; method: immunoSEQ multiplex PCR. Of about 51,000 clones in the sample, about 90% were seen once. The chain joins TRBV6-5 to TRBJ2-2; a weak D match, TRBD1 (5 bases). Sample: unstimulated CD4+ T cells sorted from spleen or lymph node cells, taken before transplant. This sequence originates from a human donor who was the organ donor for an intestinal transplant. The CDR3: CASSYDRRPNTGELFF. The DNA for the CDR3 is TGTGCCAGCAGTTACGACAGAAGACCGAACACCGGGGAGCTGTTTTTT.